The clone carrying this T cell receptor beta chain was detected ten times or more. As for time point: pre-sensitization, week 0. Treatment in this sample: therapeutic diphenylcyclopropenone sensitization with weekly scalp DPC. The data were obtained in a study of human T cells and chemical hapten exposure. There are 16 residues in the CDR3. CDR1 is MDHEN and CDR2 is SYDVKM in the germline V gene. Trimming cost V 1 base and J 5 bases; bases outside gene matches: 6. MiXCR, run by TCRdb on the RACE reads, gives a single entry per CDR3 protein. The sample gives 300,000 to 400,000 distinct CDR3 sequences, more than 4.5% of which show up once; around 2.6% is in the top ten.

The chain uses TRBV28 and TRBJ1-5; 9 bases match TRBD1. The starting material was whole blood, obtained in connection with sensitization to the hapten diphenylcyclopropenone (DPC). The TCR comes from a woman between 50 and 59 years old with alopecia areata. Some clones in this sample may be carry-over from other donors' samples. The CDR3 spells CASSLYGDRVDQPQHF. In DNA, the CDR3 is TGTGCCAGCAGTTTATATGGGGACAGGGTCGATCAGCCCCAGCATTTT.